This TCR beta chain was sequenced for a study of CDR3 diversity in severe acne. TCRdb analysed the PCR reads with MiXCR anew, one entry per CDR3 protein. The table shows tens of thousands of distinct CDR3 sequences, with around 53% occurring only once. Germline V gene sequence: CDR1 WSHSY, CDR2 SAAADI. The CDR3 totals 16 residues. Trimming removed 3 bases from V and 6 bases from J; junction bases left unmatched: 7. At least ten counts were recorded for this clonotype. The sequenced material came from blood. The chain is built from TRBV10-2 and TRBJ1-4; 10 nucleotides match TRBD1. This receptor was obtained from a male donor in good health, without acne. DNA for the CDR3: TGCGCCAGCAGTGACCACAGACAGGGGGCCTATGAAAAACTGTTTTTT. Protein sequence: CASSDHRQGAYEKLFF.